The 16 T cell receptor beta chains below were found in one sample sequenced in a study of T cell repertoires in cytomegalovirus infection (dated 2019 in TCRdb). Instrument on record: Illumina HiSeq 1500. Clones were called with MiXCR by TCRdb after fastp trimmed the public reads at Q25, and only in-frame beta chains were retained. Rows are unified per CDR3 protein, each entry keeping the most common DNA and genes. For this sample the table gives 450,000 to 600,000 distinct CDR3 sequences, of which approximately 11% were detected only once. 10% of the sample comes from the top ten. Sequencing input: PBMCs. All receptors come from a human donor in good health (CMV status not recorded). Some clones in this sample may be carry-over from other donors' samples.

The gene calls are TRBV3-1 and TRBJ1-1; D not certain. The CDR3 sequence is 15 residues long. Germline CDR1 and CDR2: LGHDT and YNNKEL (reference sequence). The V gene lost 4 bases and the J gene lost 1 base, with 13 bases spanning the gap. The CDR3 sequence is CASSLRGGRNTEAFF. As DNA, the CDR3 is TGTGCCAGCAGCCTCAGAGGTGGCAGGAACACTGAAGCTTTCTTT. Using reference TRBV3-1 and TRBJ1-1 for the parts outside the CDR3, the full variable domain is DTAVSQTPKYLVTQMGNDKSIKCEQNLGHDTMYWYKQDSKKFLKIMFSYNNKELIINETVPNRFSPKSPDKAHLNLHINSLELGDSAVYFCASSLRGGRNTEAFFGQGTRLTVV.

The sample holds many counts of this clonotype. This chain links TRBV28 with TRBJ1-4; possibly TRBD1 for D (5 bases). V shed 5 bases and J shed 10 bases, with 17 bases lying between them. Germline V gene data show CDR1 as MDHEN and CDR2 as SYDVKM. The CDR3 is 14 amino acids. The CDR3 DNA sequence: TGTGCCAGCAGTGACAGTTCGGTCTATGGAAAACTGTTTTTT. Translating gives CASSDSSVYGKLFF.

This clonotype was seen many times. The chain is built from TRBV7-9 and TRBJ1-1, with 9 bases that match TRBD1. Germline CDR1 is SEHNR and CDR2 is FQNEAQ (reference sequence). V lost 5 bases and J lost 0; bases outside the gene matches: 4. CDR3 length: 15 amino acids. Written as DNA, the CDR3 is TGTGCCAGCAGCCGCGGGACAGGGATGAACACTGAAGCTTTCTTT. Protein product: CASSRGTGMNTEAFF. Together with reference TRBV7-9 and TRBJ1-1, the CDR3 gives the full variable domain: DTGVSQNPRHKITKRGQNVTFRCDPISEHNRLYWYRQTLGQGPEFLTYFQNEAQLEKSRLLSDRFSAERPKGSFSTLEIQRTEQGDSAMYLCASSRGTGMNTEAFFGQGTRLTVV.

This clonotype has ten or more counts. The chain links TRBV6-5 to TRBJ2-5, with D perhaps TRBD1 (5 bases). V shed 5 bases and J shed 2 bases, with 12 bases lying between them. The CDR3 spans 14 residues. The germline CDR1 and CDR2 sequences are MNHEY and SVGAGI. The CDR3 nucleotides are TGTGCCAGCAGTCAGGGTGGCGAGCAAGAGACCCAGTACTTC. This sequence encodes CASSQGGEQETQYF.

In its sample, this clonotype was seen many times. The chain carries TRBV5-1 and TRBJ2-5, with 8 bases lining up with TRBD1. V shed 7 bases, J shed 4 bases, and the junction held 6 bases outside the gene matches. The CDR3 has 13 amino acids. Germline V gene lookup returns CDR1 SGHRS and CDR2 YFSETQ. CDR3 in DNA: TGCGCCAGCCACCCAGGGGGCGGAGAGACCCAGTACTTC. The encoded protein is CASHPGGGETQYF.

The chain has TRBV5-5 and TRBJ1-1; D gene unclear. The CDR3 extends over 15 amino acids. Germline CDR1 is SGHKS and CDR2 is YYEKEE (reference sequence). Between the trimmed V and J ends, which lost 1 base and 1 base, there was a span of 11 bases. The DNA of the CDR3 is TGTGCCAGCAGCTTGTCTGTCCGGGGGAACACTGAAGCTTTCTTT. It translates to CASSLSVRGNTEAFF.

This clonotype was seen only a few times. The CDR3 region has the DNA TGTGCCAGCAGCCCGACTAGCGGGAGTGACAATGAGCAGTTCTTC. It yields the protein CASSPTSGSDNEQFF. The chain has TRBV5-4 and TRBJ2-1; 12 positions agree with TRBD2. The CDR3 consists of 15 residues. Germline-derived CDR1 and CDR2 are SGHNT and YYREEE (reference sequence). After removal of 4 bases from V and 5 bases from J, the junction contained 4 bases not matched to a gene.

This clonotype was detected many times. The chain combines TRBV12-3 or TRBV12-4 with TRBJ1-4, with D possibly matching TRBD1 (6 bases). V gave up 2 bases and J gave up 11 bases, with 18 bases separating them. The CDR3 contains 15 residues. CDR3 in DNA: TGTGCCAGCAGTTTATCTGGGGGCCCGCTGGGTAAACTGTTTTTT. This codes for CASSLSGGPLGKLFF.

Ten or more counts support this clonotype. The chain uses TRBV7-2 and TRBJ1-1, with D unresolved. V shed 0 bases and J shed 5 bases, with 13 bases lying between them. The CDR3 covers 15 residues. The germline gives CDR1 SGHTA, CDR2 FQGNSA. CDR3 protein: CASSLAQGPMTEAFF. The CDR3, as DNA: TGTGCCAGCAGCTTAGCGCAAGGGCCGATGACTGAAGCTTTCTTT.

Ten or more counts support this clonotype. The chain combines TRBV7-9 with TRBJ2-1; D is possibly TRBD1 (5 bases). V lost 5 bases to trimming and J lost 9 bases, with 11 bases between them. This CDR3 is 12 amino acids long. Germline V gene sequence: CDR1 SEHNR, CDR2 FQNEAQ (reference sequence). CDR3 bases: TGTGCCAGCAGCCCCAGGGATGGTGAGCAGTTCTTC. Its protein product is CASSPRDGEQFF.

The V and J genes are TRBV27 and TRBJ2-2; D is unresolved. V lost 4 bases and J 1 base, leaving 16 bases between the germline ends. The CDR3 covers 17 residues. Germline assignment: CDR1 MNHEY and CDR2 SMNVEV (reference sequence). The CDR3 region has the DNA TGTGCCAGCAGTTGGGGAACCGTCGCAGGGAACACCGGGGAGCTGTTTTTT. This gives the protein CASSWGTVAGNTGELFF.

The J gene is TRBJ1-5, the V gene TRBV28; unclear D gene. Trimming took 3 bases from V and 1 from J, leaving 7 bases between them. The germline V gene has CDR1 MDHEN and CDR2 SYDVKM. CDR3 length: 14 residues. CDR3 DNA sequence: TGTGCCAGCAGTTTTCGTCGGAGCAATCAGCCCCAGCATTTT. It encodes CASSFRRSNQPQHF.

In its sample, this clonotype was seen a few times. The chain employs TRBV20-1 and TRBJ1-5; D is undetermined. CDR1 is DFQATT, CDR2 SNEGSKA, per germline (reference sequence). The CDR3 consists of 16 residues. V shed 3 bases and J shed 0 bases, with 15 bases lying between them. CDR3 sequence (DNA): TGCAGTGCTAGCCCCTCTGGCCACTATAGCAATCAGCCCCAGCATTTT. Translated, it gives CSASPSGHYSNQPQHF.

This clonotype was seen repeatedly, ten times or more. This sequence joins TRBV4-2 and TRBJ1-1; 8 bases map to TRBD1. Germline V gene data show CDR1 as LGHNA and CDR2 as YNFKEQ. V shed 0 bases, J shed 1 base, and the junction held 13 bases outside the gene matches. The CDR3 contains 19 residues. DNA of the CDR3: TGTGCCAGCAGCCAAGATGGGCCCCAGGGGGCAGGGGGGAACACTGAAGCTTTCTTT. It specifies CASSQDGPQGAGGNTEAFF.

This clonotype occurred many times. This rearrangement joins TRBV28 to TRBJ1-2, with D possibly TRBD1 on 6 matching bases. CDR1 is MDHEN, CDR2 SYDVKM, per germline. This CDR3 region has 13 residues. V was clipped by 5 bases and J by 8 bases, with 15 bases between them. Here the CDR3 DNA reads TGTGCCAGCAGTCGACTAACGGGGGCGGGCTACACCTTC. The encoded protein is CASSRLTGAGYTF.

The chain carries TRBV4-1 and TRBJ1-2; 8 bases line up with TRBD1. Losses at the gene ends were 4 bases for V and 6 bases for J; bases not matched to a gene: 10. There are 15 residues in the CDR3. CDR1 and CDR2 (germline): MGHRA, YSYEKL. The CDR3: CASSPLARGLNGYTF. In DNA, the CDR3 is TGCGCCAGCAGCCCCCTGGCCAGGGGGCTGAATGGCTACACCTTC.